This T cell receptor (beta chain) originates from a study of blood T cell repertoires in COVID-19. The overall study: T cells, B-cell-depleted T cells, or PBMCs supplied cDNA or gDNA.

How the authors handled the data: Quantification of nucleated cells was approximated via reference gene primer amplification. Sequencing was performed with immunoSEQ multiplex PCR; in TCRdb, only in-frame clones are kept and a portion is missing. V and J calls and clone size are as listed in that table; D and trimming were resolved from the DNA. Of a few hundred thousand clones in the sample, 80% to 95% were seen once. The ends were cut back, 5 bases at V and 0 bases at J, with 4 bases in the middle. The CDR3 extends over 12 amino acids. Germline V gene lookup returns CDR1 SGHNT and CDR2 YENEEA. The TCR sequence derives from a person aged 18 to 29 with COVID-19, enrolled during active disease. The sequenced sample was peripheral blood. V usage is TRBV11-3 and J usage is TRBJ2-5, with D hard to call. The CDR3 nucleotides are TGTGCCAGCAGCCCCAACCAAGAGACCCAGTACTTC. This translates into CASSPNQETQYF.